The 19 T cell receptor beta chains listed next were all sequenced from one sample in a study of T-cell reconstitution after alpha-beta-depleted transplantation in children. Unique molecular identifiers featured in how the TCRbeta library was prepared. TCRdb re-called the PCR reads through MiXCR, storing one row per CDR3 protein. The sample consists of more than 500,000 distinct CDR3 sequences, about an eighth of them appearing once. Sequencing was performed on PBMCs, mostly from graft donor cells, taken 180 days after TCRalphabeta/CD19-depleted stem cell transplant. Receptor source: a female patient aged 2-9 years who had a stem cell transplant for aplastic anemia, so the T cells may come from the graft donor.

V is TRBV28 and J is TRBJ2-7; D gene uncertain. The germline gives CDR1 MDHEN, CDR2 SYDVKM. Trimming shortened V by 5 bases and J by 3 bases, and 11 bases separated the two germline ends. The CDR3 spans 13 residues. CDR3 amino acids: CASSPRHHYEQYF. The CDR3 DNA reads TGTGCCAGCAGTCCTAGGCATCACTACGAGCAGTACTTC. Filled out from reference TRBV28 and TRBJ2-7, the complete variable domain reads DVKVTQSSRYLVKRTGEKVFLECVQDMDHENMFWYRQDPGLGLRLIYFSYDVKMKEKGDIPEGYSVSREKKERFSLILESASTNQTSMYLCASSPRHHYEQYFGPGTRLTVT.

This clonotype was counted at least ten times. The chain links TRBV12-3 or TRBV12-4 to TRBJ1-3; tentatively, D is TRBD1 (5 bases). The CDR3 is 15 amino acids. Trimming shortened V by 3 bases and J by 0 bases, and 9 bases separated the two germline ends. Written as DNA, the CDR3 is TGTGCCAGCAGTTTTGGGACCGGCTCTGGAAACACCATATATTTT. Protein sequence: CASSFGTGSGNTIYF.

The chain carries TRBV6-2 or TRBV6-3 and TRBJ1-3; D is unclear. The CDR3 has 15 residues. V was shortened by 2 bases and J by 0 bases, with 8 bases between the two germline ends. Germline loops: CDR1 MNHEY, CDR2 SVGEGT. The CDR3 DNA follows: TGTGCCAGCAGTTACGGCGGCAGCTCTGGAAACACCATATATTTT. Translation: CASSYGGSSGNTIYF.

The chain combines TRBV6-5 with TRBJ2-7; 8 nucleotides line up with TRBD2. Trimming removed 2 bases from V and 3 bases from J; junction bases left unmatched: 9. This CDR3 is 16 amino acids long. Germline loops: CDR1 MNHEY, CDR2 SVGAGI. The CDR3 DNA is TGTGCCAGCAGTTACGGGGAAGCGGGAGCGGTCTACGAGCAGTACGTC. This sequence encodes CASSYGEAGAVYEQYV.

The sample holds one count of this clonotype. The chain carries TRBV7-6 and TRBJ2-2; 8 nucleotides agree with TRBD1. Germline CDR1 is SGHVS and CDR2 is FNYEAQ. The CDR3 length is 19 residues. V shed 4 bases and J 3 bases; nucleotides not matched to a gene: 16. For the CDR3, the DNA is TGTGCCAGCAGCTCCTTTTTGGACAGGGACGCAGCCCACACCGGGGAGCTGTTTTTT. This sequence encodes CASSSFLDRDAAHTGELFF.

This chain links TRBV4-1 with TRBJ2-1; 12 nucleotides agree with TRBD2. CDR1 is MGHRA, CDR2 YSYEKL, per germline. With V trimmed by 3 bases and J by 0 bases, 21 bases remained unmatched. CDR3 length: 23 residues. CDR3 in amino acids: CASSQSGLAGYYPPPSSYNEQFF. The CDR3 nucleotides are TGCGCCAGCAGCCAGTCGGGACTAGCGGGCTATTACCCACCCCCTAGCTCCTACAATGAGCAGTTCTTC.

This chain connects TRBV28 to TRBJ2-7; TRBD2 matches at 10 bases. The length of the CDR3 is 14 residues. Trimming took 3 bases from V and 6 from J; bases not matched to a gene: 5. The germline gives CDR1 MDHEN, CDR2 SYDVKM. CDR3 nucleotides: TGTGCCAGCAGTTTGCCTAGCGGGAGATCCGAGCAGTACTTC. Amino acids: CASSLPSGRSEQYF.

This clonotype was picked up a small number of times. The chain couples TRBV11-2 to TRBJ2-5; no reliable D call. Germline loops: CDR1 SGHAT, CDR2 FQNNGV. The V and J ends lost 2 bases and 3 bases respectively, with 4 bases between them. The CDR3 is 12 amino acids. For the CDR3, the DNA is TGTGCCAGCAGCTTACAGGAAGAGACCCAGTACTTC. Protein product: CASSLQEETQYF.

Only a few counts were recorded for this clonotype. V is TRBV28 and J is TRBJ2-2, with TRBD1 matching 7 bases. Germline V gives CDR1 MDHEN, CDR2 SYDVKM. This CDR3 is 14 amino acids long. Germline trimming cut 1 base from V and 9 bases from J; bases unmatched to any gene: 5. CDR3 protein: CASSLSGTARELFF. The CDR3 coding sequence is TGTGCCAGCAGTTTATCCGGGACAGCTAGGGAGCTGTTTTTT.

This clonotype has a handful of counts. The chain employs TRBV7-2 and TRBJ2-1; tentatively, D is TRBD1 (6 bases). This CDR3 has 16 residues. Trimming removed 5 bases from V and 4 bases from J, with 18 bases in between. CDR1 is SGHTA and CDR2 is FQGNSA in the germline V gene. The CDR3 reads CASSHPIGQRYNEQFF. The DNA for the CDR3 is TGTGCCAGCAGCCACCCTATTGGACAGAGATACAATGAGCAGTTCTTC.

This clonotype was seen only a few times. The chain links TRBV7-3 to TRBJ2-2; 15 nucleotides align to TRBD2. The CDR3 length is 16 residues. Trimming removed 5 bases from V and 4 bases from J; junction bases left unmatched: 2. Germline CDR1 and CDR2: SGHTA and FQGTGA. The CDR3 nucleotides read TGTGCCAGCAGCCGGACTAGCGGGAGGGCCACCGGGGAGCTGTTTTTT. Its protein product is CASSRTSGRATGELFF.

The sample holds a few counts of this clonotype. The chain recombines TRBV5-1 with TRBJ2-7; TRBD1 is a possible D gene (5 bases). From germline, CDR1 is SGHRS and CDR2 YFSETQ. The germline V and J ends were trimmed by 4 bases and 0 bases, with 14 bases remaining between them. This CDR3 region has 15 residues. CDR3 sequence: CASSLSLQGSYEQYF. The CDR3 coding sequence is TGCGCCAGCAGCCTAAGTCTCCAGGGCTCCTACGAGCAGTACTTC.

The rearrangement uses TRBV12-3 or TRBV12-4 and TRBJ2-5; 9 nucleotides agree with TRBD2. The CDR3 has 17 residues. The J segment lost 0 bases and the V segment lost 6 bases, leaving 11 bases of the junction unmatched. CDR3 sequence: CASSCGGLAGYQETQYF. The CDR3 region has the DNA TGTGCCAGCAGCTGTGGGGGGCTAGCGGGATACCAAGAGACCCAGTACTTC.

This chain uses TRBV27 with TRBJ2-3; 8 positions match TRBD1. Trimming cost V 5 bases and J 9 bases; bases outside gene matches: 7. Germline assignment: CDR1 MNHEY and CDR2 SMNVEV (reference sequence). This CDR3 contains 13 residues. The CDR3 coding sequence is TGTGCCAGCAGTCCGGACAGGGCGTTCACGCAGTATTTT. Its translation is CASSPDRAFTQYF.

This clonotype was observed a few times. The chain couples TRBV29-1 to TRBJ2-2; TRBD1 agrees at 8 bases. The CDR3 has 15 residues. CDR1 SQVTM and CDR2 ANQGSEA come from the germline V gene. The V gene end was trimmed by 4 bases and the J gene end by 1 base; junction bases not matched to a gene: 5. The CDR3 coding sequence is TGCAGCGTTGCGCGTGGACAGGGGAACACCGGGGAGCTGTTTTTT. Protein: CSVARGQGNTGELFF.

This clonotype was counted between two and nine times. The genes are TRBV28 and TRBJ2-7; the D gene is possibly TRBD2 (7 bases). The CDR3 loop spans 13 amino acids. V lost 6 bases and J 5 bases, leaving 14 bases between the germline ends. Germline loops: CDR1 MDHEN, CDR2 SYDVKM. For the CDR3, the DNA is TGTGCCAGCAGCCCGCGAGGGGGGGACGAGCAGTACTTC. Protein: CASSPRGGDEQYF.

This clonotype appeared a few times. This chain joins TRBV29-1 and TRBJ2-3; D is ambiguous. The CDR3 spans 14 residues. The V end lost 6 bases, the J end lost 5 bases, and 18 bases lay between the germline ends. Germline V gene data show CDR1 as SQVTM and CDR2 as ANQGSEA. This CDR3 reads CSVPGTLLEDTQYF. Here the CDR3 DNA reads TGCAGCGTCCCGGGCACCCTCTTAGAAGATACGCAGTATTTT.

The J gene is TRBJ2-7, the V gene TRBV20-1; 9 nucleotides match TRBD1. The germline V gene encodes CDR1 DFQATT and CDR2 SNEGSKA (reference sequence). V was clipped by 0 bases and J by 2 bases; unmatched bases: 2. The CDR3 spans 14 residues. CDR3 loop: CSARDGTGPYEQYF. The CDR3 DNA sequence: TGCAGTGCTAGAGATGGGACAGGGCCCTACGAGCAGTACTTC.

For this clonotype: The conserved phenylalanine or tryptophan is not found at the CDR3 terminus, so this likely reflects a read error. The rearrangement joins TRBV6-1 to TRBJ2-7; D is perhaps TRBD1 or TRBD2 (5 bases each). Trimming took off 6 bases at V and 0 bases at J, with 15 bases between the two ends. CDR1 is MNHNS and CDR2 is SASEGT in the germline V gene. This CDR3 is 15 amino acids long. CDR3 protein: CASRSRDASSYEQYL. DNA for the CDR3: TGTGCCAGCAGGAGCCGGGACGCGAGCTCCTACGAGCAGTACCTC.